This is a list of T cell receptor beta chains from one sample in a study of patients and donors after allogeneic stem cell transplantation. TCRdb fed the RT-PCR reads into MiXCR, producing one record per CDR3 protein. The data contain about a million distinct CDR3 sequences, about a sixth of them singletons. Sample: blood, either unsorted or a sorted T cell fraction (not recorded which). All receptors come from a human donor who was either an allogeneic HSCT recipient or a stem cell or donor lymphocyte infusion donor (not recorded which). It is not recorded whose cells these are; they may come from a transplant donor. Each CDR3 is given with its conserved first and last residue. D genes are given only for firm matches. The listing skips clone size in some rows; elsewhere it reads once, few, many or a size class.

v_gene	d_gene	j_gene	abundance	CDR3aa	CDR3nt
TRBV18	.	TRBJ1-1	few	CASSPGGGSTEAFF	TGTGCCAGCTCACCAGGTGGTGGAAGCACTGAAGCTTTCTTT
TRBV4-1	.	TRBJ2-2	many	CASSQAYTGELFF	TGCGCCAGCAGCCAAGCATACACCGGGGAGCTGTTTTTT
TRBV4-1	TRBD2	TRBJ2-1	few	CASSQDYPSTRGGRNEQFF	TGCGCCAGCAGCCAAGATTACCCATCGACGCGGGGGGGCCGGAATGAGCAGTTCTTC
TRBV6-1	.	TRBJ1-1	.	CASSEPGENTEAFF	TGTGCCAGCAGTGAACCAGGGGAGAACACTGAAGCTTTCTTT
TRBV3-1	.	TRBJ2-7	.	CASSQGQGTWQYF	TGTGCCAGCAGCCAAGGTCAGGGGACGTGGCAGTACTTC
TRBV6-5	.	TRBJ2-3	few	CASSYSALGTDTQYF	TGTGCCAGCAGTTACTCGGCACTTGGCACAGATACGCAGTATTTT
TRBV6-1	TRBD1	TRBJ1-5	.	CASSGQGVGQPQHF	TGTGCCAGCAGTGGACAGGGGGTAGGTCAGCCCCAGCATTTT
TRBV7-6	.	TRBJ1-3	.	CASSLDLGAPGNTIYF	TGTGCCAGCAGCTTAGATCTGGGCGCGCCTGGAAACACCATATATTTT
TRBV20-1	TRBD1	TRBJ1-3	.	CSARRGGTAWTGNTIYF	TGCAGTGCTAGAAGAGGCGGGACAGCTTGGACTGGAAACACCATATATTTT
TRBV27	.	TRBJ1-2	few	CASSADGTYGYTF	TGTGCCAGCAGTGCGGACGGGACCTATGGCTACACCTTC
TRBV9	TRBD2	TRBJ2-5	.	CASSVVASGGKETQYF	TGTGCCAGCAGCGTAGTGGCTAGCGGGGGTAAAGAGACCCAGTACTTC
TRBV29-1	TRBD1	TRBJ1-1	few	CSVEPGQGLRAEAFF	TGCAGCGTTGAACCGGGACAGGGGTTGAGGGCTGAAGCTTTCTTT
TRBV5-1	TRBD1	TRBJ2-3	few	CASSYEPTGAQYF	TGCGCCAGCAGTTATGAACCAACAGGGGCGCAGTATTTT
TRBV4-3	TRBD2	TRBJ2-2	.	CASSHRLAGEITGELFF	TGCGCCAGCAGCCATAGACTAGCGGGGGAGATCACCGGGGAGCTGTTTTTT
TRBV11-1	TRBD1	TRBJ2-7	once	CASSLPRNARQGHSYEQYF	TGTGCCAGCAGCCTACCACGAAACGCCCGACAGGGGCACTCCTACGAGCAGTACTTC
TRBV6-5	.	TRBJ2-3	few	CASSSGARLFDTQYF	TGTGCCAGCAGTTCTGGGGCTCGGCTATTTGATACGCAGTATTTT